What follows are 20 T cell receptor beta chains derived from one specimen sequenced in a study of shared clonotypes between healthy human individuals. Produced via immunoSEQ multiplex PCR; TCRdb's table is partial and in-frame only. The repertoire holds a few million clones, with 93% as singletons. The sequencing input was naive CD4+ T cells from PBMCs. Documented subset: CD45RA+ positively selected. The receptors here all came from a man aged 18 to 29 in good health. Some clones in this sample may be carry-over from other donors' samples.

The V call is TRBV28, the J call TRBJ1-5; the D is unclear. The V gene lost 3 bases and the J gene lost 7 bases, with 16 bases spanning the gap. The length of the CDR3 is 15 residues. Germline V CDR1 and CDR2: MDHEN, SYDVKM. The CDR3, as DNA: TGTGCCAGCAGTTTGGGGAGCCCCGGCGACCAGCCCCAGCATTTT. It specifies CASSLGSPGDQPQHF.

V and J are TRBV6-6 and TRBJ1-2; 8 bases are a match to TRBD1. V was pared by 0 bases and J by 6 bases, with 3 bases of the junction left unmatched. There are 14 residues in the CDR3. CDR1 and CDR2 from the germline V gene are MNHNY and SVGAGI (reference sequence). The chain's CDR3 is CASSYSDREDGYTF. For the CDR3, the DNA is TGTGCCAGCAGTTACTCGGACAGGGAGGATGGCTACACCTTC.

On this clone itself: Distinct nucleotide sequences in the sample also encode this CDR3. This chain uses TRBV7-9 with TRBJ2-1; the match to TRBD2 covers 10 bases. The ends lost 5 bases at V and 3 bases at J; junction bases unmatched: 4. The V gene's germline CDR1 is SEHNR and CDR2 FQNEAQ (reference sequence). The CDR3 is made up of 15 amino acids. The CDR3 bases are TGTGCCAGCAGCGCACCTAGCGGGGGCTACAATGAGCAGTTCTTC. As protein: CASSAPSGGYNEQFF.

This clone showed up just once. This chain connects TRBV7-2 to TRBJ2-3; 9 bases map to TRBD2. The CDR3 is 16 residues long. J gave up 1 base and V 1 base, and 3 bases lay outside the gene matches. Germline CDR1 is SGHTA and CDR2 is FQGNSA. This CDR3 reads CASSLGIAGGTDTQYF. DNA for the CDR3: TGTGCCAGCAGCTTAGGGATAGCGGGAGGCACAGATACGCAGTATTTT.

The V gene is TRBV7-9, the J gene TRBJ1-1; TRBD1 aligns across 11 bases. Germline CDR1 reads SEHNR; CDR2 reads FQNEAQ (reference sequence). There are 12 residues in the CDR3. V shed 2 bases, J shed 13 bases, and the junction held 3 bases outside the gene matches. CDR3 nucleotide sequence: TGTGCCAGCAGCTTATGGGGACAGGGGGTTTTCTTT. Translation gives CASSLWGQGVFF.

With regard to this clone: The sample holds other DNA sequences that translate to the same CDR3. J is TRBJ2-7 and V is TRBV5-1; 8 bases agree with TRBD1. This CDR3 comprises 15 residues. Germline CDR1 and CDR2: SGHRS and YFSETQ. Germline trimming cut 0 bases from V and 6 bases from J; bases unmatched to any gene: 8. The CDR3 spells CASSLAGQGSGEQYF. The DNA for the CDR3 is TGCGCCAGCAGCTTGGCCGGACAGGGCAGTGGCGAGCAGTACTTC.

This clone was counted between two and nine times. V gene TRBV30 combines with J gene TRBJ1-1; tentatively, D is TRBD1 (5 bases). Germline values: CDR1 GTSNPN, CDR2 SVGIG (reference sequence). CDR3 length equals 14 residues. Trimming removed 3 bases from V and 1 base from J, with 12 bases in between. This CDR3 reads CAWRKPGRNTEAFF. The CDR3 nucleotides read TGTGCCTGGAGGAAACCGGGACGGAACACTGAAGCTTTCTTT.

This clone has a handful of counts. The genes are TRBV7-9 and TRBJ1-3; D gene unclear. The ends were cut back, 5 bases at V and 1 base at J, with 9 bases in the middle. This CDR3 comprises 14 residues. In germline, CDR1 is SEHNR, CDR2 FQNEAQ (reference sequence). The CDR3 DNA reads TGTGCCAGCAGCCCGAAGGGATCTGGAAACACCATATATTTT. It yields the protein CASSPKGSGNTIYF.

The CDR3: CASSLAPYRDSHTPDTQYF. CDR3 bases: TGTGCCAGCAGCTTAGCCCCCTACCGGGACTCACACACCCCAGATACGCAGTATTTT. The genes are TRBV7-2 and TRBJ2-3; the D gene is possibly TRBD2 (6 bases). This CDR3 contains 19 residues. The V and J ends lost 0 bases and 4 bases respectively, with 23 bases between them. Germline assignment: CDR1 SGHTA and CDR2 FQGNSA.

In DNA, the CDR3 is TGTGCCAGCGCCCTCGGGCCAACTAATGAAAAACTGTTTTTT. This encodes CASALGPTNEKLFF. The chain joins TRBV28 to TRBJ1-4; D not resolved. CDR3 length: 14 residues. Trimming took off 8 bases at V and 0 bases at J, with 10 bases between the two ends. Germline V gene sequence: CDR1 MDHEN, CDR2 SYDVKM.

The chain couples TRBV5-4 to TRBJ2-7; 7 nucleotides agree with TRBD2. Germline trimming cut 4 bases from V and 3 bases from J; bases unmatched to any gene: 7. Germline CDR1 is SGHNT and CDR2 is YYREEE (reference sequence). The CDR3 runs 14 residues. CDR3 loop: CASSGGGAGYEQYF. For the CDR3, the DNA is TGTGCCAGCAGCGGGGGGGGTGCGGGCTACGAGCAGTACTTC.

The chain recombines TRBV28 with TRBJ1-5; D unresolved. V was cut by 6 bases and J by 7 bases, with 10 bases left in between. From germline, CDR1 is MDHEN and CDR2 SYDVKM. CDR3 length: 12 residues. CDR3 coding DNA: TGTGCCAGCAGGACTCCAGAACAGCCCCAGCATTTT. Translated, it gives CASRTPEQPQHF.

The V call is TRBV4-3, the J call TRBJ2-7; D is perhaps TRBD1 (6 bases). CDR3 size: 13 residues. V lost 2 bases and J 4 bases, leaving 9 bases between the germline ends. Looked up from germline, CDR1 is LGHNA and CDR2 is YSLEER. DNA for the CDR3: TGCGCCAGCAGCCAACAGACAGGTTACGAGCAGTACTTC. Translation: CASSQQTGYEQYF.

V gene TRBV6-5 combines with J gene TRBJ1-1; 7 positions agree with TRBD1. The CDR3 consists of 13 residues. Germline values: CDR1 MNHEY, CDR2 SVGAGI. Trimming took 6 bases from V and 8 from J; bases not matched to a gene: 9. The CDR3 loop reads CASSQTGLEEAFF. The DNA of the CDR3 is TGTGCCAGCAGCCAGACAGGGCTTGAGGAAGCTTTCTTT.

This chain uses TRBV27 with TRBJ2-3; 7 bases line up with TRBD2. Germline-derived CDR1 and CDR2 are MNHEY and SMNVEV (reference sequence). The CDR3 consists of 13 residues. J lost 5 bases, V lost 6 bases, and 5 bases had no gene match. The CDR3 loop is CASRLLAVDTQYF. As DNA, the CDR3 is TGTGCCAGCAGGCTCCTAGCGGTAGATACGCAGTATTTT.

V and J are TRBV5-1 and TRBJ2-5; 7 bases are a match to TRBD1. The CDR3 is made up of 15 amino acids. The trim removed 3 bases at V and 5 bases at J, leaving 10 bases unmatched. CDR1 and CDR2 from the germline V gene are SGHRS and YFSETQ. The CDR3 nucleotides are TGCGCCAGCAGCTCAGGGACAGCCTTAGGGGAGACCCAGTACTTC. This gives the protein CASSSGTALGETQYF.

J is TRBJ2-1 and V is TRBV10-3; D unclear. This CDR3 spans 13 amino acids. The V end lost 10 bases, the J end lost 10 bases, and 20 bases lay between the germline ends. The germline CDR1 and CDR2 sequences are ENHRY and SYGVKD. CDR3 nucleotides: TGTGCCACACACCGTGAGCCGGCTCAGGAGCAGTTCTTC. Translating gives CATHREPAQEQFF.

J is TRBJ2-7 and V is TRBV18, with TRBD2 matching 8 bases. The V gene end was trimmed by 3 bases and the J gene end by 6 bases; junction bases not matched to a gene: 4. CDR3 length equals 13 residues. Germline V gene data show CDR1 as KGHSH and CDR2 as LQKENI. The DNA for the CDR3 is TGTGCCAGCTCACCCGGGGGGGTGGGCGAGCAGTACTTC. Its protein is CASSPGGVGEQYF. The full variable domain, with the rest looked up from reference TRBV18 and TRBJ2-7, is NAGVMQNPRHLVRRRGQEARLRCSPMKGHSHVYWYRQLPEEGLKFMVYLQKENIIDESGMPKERFSAEFPKEGPSILRIQQVVRGDSAAYFCASSPGGVGEQYFGPGTRLTVT.

The rearrangement uses TRBV30 and TRBJ1-5; 7 nucleotides match TRBD1. Germline V gene lookup returns CDR1 GTSNPN and CDR2 SVGIG (reference sequence). This CDR3 spans 13 amino acids. J was trimmed by 6 bases and V by 3 bases; bases with no gene match: 5. The CDR3 protein is CAWSPGGVQPQHF. The CDR3 region has the DNA TGTGCCTGGAGCCCAGGGGGAGTTCAGCCCCAGCATTTT.

The rearrangement joins TRBV5-1 to TRBJ2-7, with a possible D match to TRBD1 (6 bases). Trimming removed 0 bases from V and 9 bases from J, with 13 bases in between. In germline, CDR1 is SGHRS, CDR2 YFSETQ. This CDR3 is 13 amino acids long. The CDR3 bases are TGCGCCAGCAGCTTGGAGGGGGACGTGGGGCAGTACTTC. This encodes CASSLEGDVGQYF.